This T cell receptor beta chain is drawn from a study of shared clonotypes between healthy human individuals (dated by TCRdb to 2019 to 2021). Concerning the study at large: The cohort included three men and a couple of women between 18 and 49 years of age. Per donor, three plates each were used for CD4 naive and CD4 memory, two for CD8 naive, and one for CD8 memory. The study deeply sequenced blood TCR repertoires of about 5 healthy adults to estimate repertoire size and the extent of clonotype sharing between individuals. To increase sequencing depth and limit assay-specific biases, TCR repertoire library preparation and sequencing were carried out by different laboratories using diverse techniques. Between about 0.8 and 9.5 billion PBMCs per donor were obtained by leukapheresis.

TCR CDR3 regions were amplified from genomic DNA by multiplex PCR using the deep immunoSEQ assay. Extracted genomic DNA from each cell subset was spread evenly across all wells of several immunoSEQ 96-well plates, with each plate serving as a replicate. For sorted subsets, roughly 190 ng of genomic DNA, equivalent to 25,000 to 30,000 T cell genomes, went into each replicate PCR. Purified libraries were measured with a Qubit 3.0 fluorometer, size-checked on a Bioanalyzer 2100, and measured again with the KAPA Library Quantification kit. Every immunoSEQ 96-well plate was sequenced on a dedicated single-read 150-cycle Illumina NextSeq 550 flow cell. As for the authors' bioinformatics: The immunoSEQ output contained only junctional sequences without quality scores, so filtering could not match that applied to full-length reads. To assign V/J genes and CDR3, sequences were annotated using PyIR, a Python wrapper for IgBLAST v1.9, with IMGT germline references. Reads with weak V/J assignments (E-value above 1e-6), missing CDR3, stop codons, out-of-frame junctions, or ambiguous translated residues were removed. V3J clonotypes were defined as sequences sharing the same inferred V gene, J gene, and CDR3 amino acid sequence. The percentage overlap between two repertoires was calculated by dividing the number of shared unique clonotypes by the size of the smaller repertoire. Repertoire richness was assessed with RTK rarefaction, the Chao1 estimator, and Recon v2.1 estimates of unobserved clonotypes. Generation probabilities for all TCRbeta clonotypes obtained by the gDNA method from a handful of donors were computed using OLGA. As stored in TCRdb, this immuneACCESS dataset retains in-frame rearrangements with V and J assigned. A fraction of the clones does not appear; measured against another copy, unresolved V genes explain less than half of the discrepancy, and the remainder lacks a known reason. V and J calls and clone size follow that table, whereas D and trimming were derived from the DNA. The sample table contains about 1.9 million clones; only one count was recorded for around 93% of them. Around 1.7% of the sample goes to the ten largest clones.

Ends trimmed: V by 1 base, J by 2 bases; bases unmatched to a gene: 4. CDR3 length: 15 amino acids, cysteine to phenylalanine. The DNA shown is the 45-base CDR3, in frame from base 1. CDR1 is given as LGHNA and CDR2 as YSLEER, both from the germline V gene. CD8 naive samples were obtained by positive selection for CCR7 among CD45RO-negative cells, yielding a CD45RA+CCR7+ population from which TemRA cells were excluded. Donors were healthy HIV-negative adults with no recently reported acute infections or vaccinations. All donors were Caucasian adults living in Nashville, Tennessee, USA. Blood was obtained by leukapheresis, after which PBMCs were separated by Ficoll-Histopaque density gradient centrifugation and cryopreserved in liquid nitrogen vapor phase. Purity and quantity of every magnetically sorted T cell population were checked by analytical flow cytometry. From each sorted fraction, genomic DNA was isolated and quantified by UV absorbance on a Nanodrop 2000c.

For this clone: Its antigen is still unknown. Qualities for individual bases were not recorded, and no much larger clone is one base off.

Here is what the overall study found, with its caveats: Only blood was sampled, and tissue TCR repertoires likely differ from those in blood. Based on pairwise subsampling, the degree of clonotype sharing among donors was expected to be affected by sequencing depth. The small number of donors limited the genetic and exposure-history diversity represented. Approximately 5% of naive CD4, 3% to 4% of naive CD8, about 2.5% of memory CD4, and about 0.4% of memory CD8 clonotypes were shared across several donors. Incomplete sequencing was indicated by rarefaction of sorted-subset datasets, despite the large sequencing depth. Compared with non-shared clonotypes, the clonotypes found in all four sorted-subset donors had higher generation probabilities. Naive subsets generally had larger estimated clonotype richness than memory subsets.

The V gene is TRBV4-3 and the J gene is TRBJ2-7, with 8 central nucleotides matching TRBD1. Sequenced input: naive CD8+ T cells from PBMCs. The cell subset or site label on this specimen signifies: CD45RA+CCR7+. The receptor was derived from a man between 18 and 35 years old in good health. Some clones in this sample may be carry-over from other donors' samples. The bases read TGCGCCAGCAGCCAAGGGACAGGGACGGCCTACGAGCAGTACTTC. The resulting protein is CASSQGTGTAYEQYF.